This T cell receptor (beta chain) was sequenced for a study of vaccination and CD4 T cells after COVID-19. This clonotype was detected only once. Antigen: not known. The Oncomine TCR Beta short-read assay sequenced DNA from cultured CD4+ T cells. MiXCR, run by TCRdb on the PCR reads, gives a single entry per CDR3 protein. The sample lists about 16,000 distinct CDR3 sequences, approximately 72% seen once, with more than 9% in the top ten. Treatment in this sample: roughly ten-day PBMC culture with coronavirus spike peptide pools or control peptides (ViraFEST assay). The CDR3 has 14 residues. V was clipped by 0 bases and J by 1 base, with 9 bases between them. CDR1 is DFQATT, CDR2 SNEGSKA, per germline (reference sequence).

The receptor was isolated from a human donor who received a COVID-19 vaccine. The chain uses TRBV20-1 and TRBJ1-1, with TRBD1 as a possible D gene (5 bases). The specimen comprised CD4+ T cells from blood, cultured in vitro, sampled after SARS-CoV-2 vaccination. The CDR3 loop reads CSARDDRENTEAFF. CDR3 sequence (DNA): TGCAGTGCTAGAGATGACAGAGAGAACACTGAAGCTTTCTTT.